This section outlines one T cell receptor (beta chain) sequence together with its context. At one end the junction does not follow the germline gene, possibly because of a read error. The source of the sample is a study of control samples from healthy donors and cancer patients. Libraries were prepared by immunoSEQ multiplex PCR; TCRdb keeps only in-frame clonotypes and omits some of them. The repertoire holds roughly 55,000 clones, with more than 95% as singletons. The CDR3 has 15 amino acids. From germline, CDR1 is MNHNS and CDR2 SASEGT. The sequencing sample was made of blood. This receptor was identified in a woman between 18 and 29 years old in good health. The chain employs TRBV6-1 and TRBJ1-2; 8 nucleotides agree with TRBD1. The CDR3 DNA is TGTACCAGCAGTGAGGACCCGACAGGGGCCTATGGCTACACCTTC. This codes for CTSSEDPTGAYGYTF.